One sample yielded the 2 T cell receptor beta chains listed below, sequenced in a study of T cells in tumors after PD-1 blockade. Clones were read by immunoSEQ multiplex PCR, and TCRdb kept only the in-frame ones, dropping some. The table includes approximately 45,000 clones, around four fifths detected once. Sequencing used PBMCs, obtained before anti-PD-1 therapy. These receptors were taken from a human donor with advanced basal cell or squamous cell carcinoma (not recorded which).

This clone was found once. V and J are TRBV28 and TRBJ1-6; D is unresolved. Germline V gene sequence: CDR1 MDHEN, CDR2 SYDVKM. The V gene lost 8 bases and the J gene lost 8 bases, with 22 bases spanning the gap. The CDR3 totals 16 residues. The CDR3 sequence is CASSALGREVDSPLHF. The DNA of the CDR3 is TGTGCCAGCTCGGCCCTGGGGAGGGAGGTGGATTCACCCCTCCACTTT.

This clone was detected only a few times. The DNA for the CDR3 is TGTGCCAGCAGCCTTTCGGGAGGAAACACCGGGGAGCTGTTTTTT. Translation gives CASSLSGGNTGELFF. This chain joins TRBV7-9 and TRBJ2-2, with TRBD2 identical over 7 bases. The CDR3 sequence is 15 residues long. The V and J ends lost 5 bases and 2 bases, in that order; junction bases with no gene match: 5. CDR1 SEHNR and CDR2 FQNEAQ come from the germline V gene (reference sequence).